Shown below are 19 T cell receptor beta chains from a single sample sequenced in a study of T cells after yellow fever vaccination. MiXCR, applied by TCRdb to the 5' RACE reads, yields one record per CDR3 protein. The table has 170,000 or so distinct CDR3 sequences, about 6.2% seen once. Specimen: CD4+ T cells sorted from PBMCs, collected on the day of the first yellow fever vaccination. All receptors derive from a man between 18 and 29 years old who received the YFV17D yellow fever vaccine.

This clonotype showed up many times. This rearrangement joins TRBV7-2 to TRBJ2-7; possible D gene TRBD2, 6 bases. The germline V and J ends were trimmed by 5 bases and 7 bases, with 9 bases remaining between them. CDR3 size: 11 residues. Germline V CDR1 and CDR2: SGHTA, FQGNSA. The CDR3 DNA reads as TGTGCCAGCAGCCCGGGGGTTGAGCAGTACTTC. Translation: CASSPGVEQYF.

This clonotype has at least ten counts. The V call is TRBV11-2, the J call TRBJ1-6; D uncertain. The CDR3 loop spans 16 amino acids. The V gene lost 5 bases and the J gene lost 14 bases, with 25 bases spanning the gap. Germline assignment: CDR1 SGHAT and CDR2 FQNNGV. The CDR3 loop is CASSPQALRVTEALHF. Written as DNA, the CDR3 is TGTGCCAGCAGCCCTCAGGCCTTAAGGGTAACGGAGGCCCTCCACTTT.

The sample holds a few counts of this clonotype. The V gene is TRBV7-2, the J gene TRBJ1-4, with D possibly matching TRBD1 (5 bases). This CDR3 has 14 residues. V dropped 2 bases and J dropped 4 bases, with 8 bases sitting between them. CDR1 and CDR2 (germline): SGHTA, FQGNSA. CDR3 in amino acids: CASSLSRGNEKLFF. The CDR3 nucleotides are TGTGCCAGCAGCTTATCTAGGGGTAATGAAAAACTGTTTTTT.

The V gene is TRBV6-2 or TRBV6-3, the J gene TRBJ2-3; no clear D gene. There are 12 residues in the CDR3. V was clipped by 2 bases and J by 8 bases, with 8 bases between them. Germline V gene sequence: CDR1 MNHEY, CDR2 SVGEGT. The CDR3 spells CASSYGPGTQYF. The CDR3 coding sequence is TGTGCCAGCAGTTACGGGCCGGGTACGCAGTATTTT.

This clonotype came up many times. CDR3 sequence (DNA): TGTGCCAGCAGCTCCAACAGGGGGCTTGCCGGGGAGCTGTTTTTT. It yields the protein CASSSNRGLAGELFF. The V and J genes are TRBV12-3 or TRBV12-4 and TRBJ2-2; TRBD1 aligns across 9 bases. V lost 6 bases to trimming and J lost 6 bases; unmatched junction nucleotides: 8. The CDR3 loop spans 15 amino acids.

With regard to this clonotype: A much larger clone lies one base from this, so it may be a read error. J is TRBJ1-5 and V is TRBV5-1, with 7 bases matching TRBD1. Germline CDR1 SGHRS, CDR2 YFSETQ. The CDR3 sequence is 15 residues long. The chain's CDR3 is CAISLGTDSNQPQHF. The CDR3 coding sequence is TGCGCCATCAGCTTGGGGACAGATAGCAATCAGCCCCAGCATTTT.

This clonotype was counted at least ten times. This chain links TRBV29-1 with TRBJ2-2, with a possible D match to TRBD1 (5 bases). The ends were cut back, 4 bases at V and 4 bases at J, with 13 bases in the middle. Germline V lookup: CDR1 SQVTM, CDR2 ANQGSEA. This CDR3 comprises 14 residues. CDR3 nucleotides: TGCAGCGTTGGTCTGGGGCGAGGCACCGGGGAGCTGTTTTTT. Its translation: CSVGLGRGTGELFF.

This clonotype has only a few counts. V is TRBV5-4 and J is TRBJ1-5; D perhaps matches TRBD1 (5 bases). This CDR3 has 13 amino acids. The V end was cut by 3 bases, the J end by 4 bases, with 8 bases between. Germline CDR1 and CDR2: SGHNT and YYREEE (reference sequence). The CDR3 spells CASSSDKNQPQHF. The CDR3 nucleotides are TGTGCCAGCAGCTCGGACAAGAATCAGCCCCAGCATTTT.

Ten or more counts support this clonotype. The chain employs TRBV7-2 and TRBJ1-1, with 8 bases that match TRBD1. The germline gives CDR1 SGHTA, CDR2 FQGNSA. CDR3 length: 12 amino acids. V shed 2 bases, J shed 10 bases, and the junction held 3 bases outside the gene matches. CDR3 sequence (DNA): TGTGCCAGCAGCTTACGGACAGGGCCAGCTTTCTTT. It is translated as CASSLRTGPAFF.

This chain joins TRBV10-3 and TRBJ1-2; 9 bases align to TRBD1. Trimming took 8 bases from V and 0 from J; bases not matched to a gene: 16. The CDR3 extends over 18 amino acids. Germline CDR1 reads ENHRY; CDR2 reads SYGVKD. In nucleotides, the CDR3 is TGTGCCATCTATTTGGCTGGGACAGGGTATGAAACTAACTATGGCTACACCTTC. Protein product: CAIYLAGTGYETNYGYTF.

In this sample, this clonotype turned up many times. This rearrangement joins TRBV27 to TRBJ2-2, with TRBD1 identical over 11 bases. J lost 6 bases, V lost 6 bases, and 6 bases had no gene match. The CDR3 runs to 15 residues. The V gene's germline CDR1 is MNHEY and CDR2 SMNVEV (reference sequence). The CDR3 DNA reads as TGTGCCAGCAGAAGGGACAGGGGGTATCCCGGGGAGCTGTTTTTT. Its protein product is CASRRDRGYPGELFF.

Ten or more counts support this clonotype. The J gene is TRBJ2-7, the V gene TRBV5-5, with TRBD1 identical over 8 bases. Looked up from germline, CDR1 is SGHKS and CDR2 is YYEKEE (reference sequence). V lost 4 bases, J lost 2 bases, and 11 bases stayed unmatched. This CDR3 comprises 16 residues. The CDR3 reads CASSNPGTGRTYEQYF. CDR3 DNA sequence: TGTGCCAGCAGCAATCCCGGGACAGGCCGAACCTACGAGCAGTACTTC. Full variable domain (rest looked up from reference TRBV5-5 and TRBJ2-7): DAGVTQSPTHLIKTRGQQVTLRCSPISGHKSVSWYQQVLGQGPQFIFQYYEKEERGRGNFPDRFSARQFPNYSSELNVNALLLGDSALYLCASSNPGTGRTYEQYFGPGTRLTVT.

Ten or more counts support this clonotype. The rearrangement joins TRBV7-2 to TRBJ2-3; D unresolved. Trimming took off 4 bases at V and 4 bases at J, with 12 bases between the two ends. This CDR3 region has 14 residues. Germline V gives CDR1 SGHTA, CDR2 FQGNSA. The CDR3 is CASSSSVRADTQYF. The CDR3 coding sequence is TGTGCCAGCAGCTCCTCAGTTAGGGCAGATACGCAGTATTTT. The whole variable domain, remainder taken from reference TRBV7-2 and TRBJ2-3, is GAGVSQSPSNKVTEKGKDVELRCDPISGHTALYWYRQSLGQGLEFLIYFQGNSAPDKSGLPSDRFSAERTGGSVSTLTIQRTQQEDSAVYLCASSSSVRADTQYFGPGTRLTVL.

This clonotype was counted between two and nine times. This chain joins TRBV5-1 and TRBJ2-1, with 9 bases that match TRBD1. CDR3 size: 15 residues. Germline CDR1 is SGHRS and CDR2 is YFSETQ. V gave up 4 bases and J gave up 6 bases; unmatched junction bases: 8. This chain's CDR3 is CASSPGTGTINEQFF. CDR3 sequence (DNA): TGCGCCAGCAGCCCGGGGACAGGGACTATCAATGAGCAGTTCTTC.

This chain links TRBV7-2 with TRBJ1-2; TRBD1 aligns across 7 bases. Trimming cost V 5 bases and J 2 bases; bases outside gene matches: 8. The CDR3 is made up of 15 amino acids. CDR1 is SGHTA, CDR2 FQGNSA, per germline. The CDR3 DNA reads as TGTGCCAGCAGCCCCGGGGGACAGACGAACTATGGCTACACCTTC. It specifies CASSPGGQTNYGYTF.

This clonotype showed up many times. The rearrangement joins TRBV28 to TRBJ1-1; 8 nucleotides match TRBD1. Germline CDR1 MDHEN, CDR2 SYDVKM. The CDR3 loop spans 14 amino acids. J lost 11 bases, V lost 4 bases, and 12 bases had no gene match. CDR3 nucleotide sequence: TGTGCCAGCAGTTATCCCGCGCGACAGGGGAAGGCTTTCTTT. Its translation: CASSYPARQGKAFF.

This clonotype was detected many times. This CDR3 reads CASSLGRRATNEKLFF. In nucleotides, the CDR3 is TGTGCCAGCAGCTTAGGAAGGAGGGCAACTAATGAAAAACTGTTTTTT. The gene calls are TRBV7-9 and TRBJ1-4; D gene uncertain. This CDR3 has 16 amino acids. V was clipped by 1 base and J by 0 bases, with 9 bases between them. The V gene's germline CDR1 is SEHNR and CDR2 FQNEAQ (reference sequence).

The sample holds many counts of this clonotype. The chain joins TRBV12-3 or TRBV12-4 to TRBJ2-7, with D unresolved. V lost 3 bases, J lost 9 bases, and 9 bases lay in between. The CDR3 contains 11 residues. CDR3 region: CASSFEYGQYF. In DNA, the CDR3 is TGTGCCAGCAGTTTTGAATATGGGCAGTACTTC.

The chain carries TRBV7-2 and TRBJ1-2; D unclear. The length of the CDR3 is 13 residues. Trimming removed 2 bases at V and 4 bases at J, with 8 bases between. The V gene's germline CDR1 is SGHTA and CDR2 FQGNSA. The CDR3 DNA reads TGTGCCAGCAGCTTACTGCGGTTCTATGGCTACACCTTC. Residues: CASSLLRFYGYTF.